This TCR beta chain was documented in a study of shared clonotypes between healthy human individuals. Study-level points and caveats: Some clonotypes were shared by all four sorted-subset donors, while others were not shared. The non-shared ones had lower generation probabilities than the shared ones.

Only in-frame clones appear in the TCRdb table, and some are missing; sequencing was by immunoSEQ multiplex PCR. The profile covers 2 million to 2.5 million clones, with roughly 93% appearing a single time and 0.39% taken by the ten largest. V lost 1 base and J 4 bases, leaving 13 bases between the germline ends. The CDR3 totals 15 residues. Germline lookup yields CDR1 MDHEN and CDR2 SYDVKM. Comments on this clone: The antigen remains unidentified.

V gene TRBV28 combines with J gene TRBJ1-1, with TRBD1 as a possible D gene (5 bases). Sequenced material: naive CD4+ T cells from PBMCs. The sample's subset: CD45RA+ positively selected. This TCR came from a man in his late teens or twenties in good health. Some clones in this sample may be carry-over from other donors' samples. This CDR3 is CASSLLEGFSTEAFF. For the CDR3, the DNA is TGTGCCAGCAGTTTATTAGAGGGGTTTTCCACTGAAGCTTTCTTT.